The entry below gives a single T cell receptor (beta chain) sequence along with its context. This clone was counted a few times. Which antigen it targets is not known. Base qualities were left out, and no much larger clone turns up one base away. The source of the sample is a study of persistence of HIV-infected CD4 T cells (dated by TCRdb to the early 2020s). Some background on the complete study: The median time the participants had spent on suppressive ART was over 7 years. Peripheral blood samples of up to roughly 200 mL were collected at multiple time points, except for a couple of participants, who underwent leukapheresis at a single time point. The study isolated CMV- and HIV-1 Gag-responding CD4+ T cells from ART-treated individuals to examine antigen-driven clonal expansion of HIV-1-infected cells. Proviral sequencing was used to assess clonality among infected cells, whereas TCRbeta sequencing gauged the clonality of all cells within each sorted population. The TCR cluster analysis across participants included roughly eight participants for CMV and 6 or 7 participants for Gag.

Summary of the overall study and its limitations: Significantly lower TCRbeta richness was observed in CMV- and Gag-responding cells than in anti-CD3/anti-CD28-responding cells, and higher oligoclonality was observed in CMV-responding cells than in CD3/CD28-stimulated and Gag-responding cells. The study involved few individuals and tested only a limited range of antigens. Degenerate expanded CDR3beta sequences were enriched in antigen-responding cells, suggesting convergent selection of CD4+ responses to CMV and Gag. Restriction of bulk TCR analyses to the rare CMV-responding cells that actually carried HIV-1 proviruses was not possible. Within the same sorted populations, TCR oligoclonality correlated with proviral oligoclonality.

The immunoSEQ hsTCRB assay version 4, run in survey mode, was used to sequence TCRbeta repertoires from genomic DNA. For TCRbeta sequencing, genomic DNA was diluted to around 9.9 ng/uL, with up to 1 ug used per sample. The study's processing was this. TCRbeta data were analyzed in ImmunoSeq Analyzer 3.0, with diversity computed on productive nucleotide rearrangements. Lower-bound TCR diversity was estimated with the improved Chao index, and clonality with the Gini coefficient using the Immunarch R package. When different nucleotide rearrangements encoded the same CDR3beta amino acid sequence, each rearrangement was treated as a distinct clonotype. Differential abundance analysis found TCRbeta sequences that were significantly enriched in antigen-responding cells compared with anti-CD3/anti-CD28-activated cells. TCRs were clustered by predicted peptide-MHC specificity with GLIPH2, both within individual participants and across merged participant data sets. Drawn from immuneACCESS, this table holds only the in-frame rearrangements with V and J called that TCRdb kept. Clones are partly lost; checked studies trace under half to an unresolved V gene and leave the rest unexplained. V and J calls and clone size come straight from that table; D and trimming were deduced from the DNA. Counted in this sample were approximately 18,000 clones; around 60% of them appeared once. The ten largest clonotypes hold 8% to 9% of the sample.

V lost 4 bases and J lost 12 bases; the stretch between them is 23 bases long. Taken from cysteine to phenylalanine, the CDR3 has 15 residues. Only the CDR3 portion is preserved as DNA: 45 bases, with reading frame beginning at the first base. The germline V gene specifies SGHRS as CDR1 and YFSETQ as CDR2. The treatment or condition label on this specimen signifies: suppressive antiretroviral therapy. Cells were stimulated with lysates of CMV-infected fibroblasts at 9.5 to 10 ug/mL. Responding CD4+ T cells were sorted by upregulation of both CD40 ligand and CD69. Participants were HIV-1-infected adults who started suppressive ART during chronic infection. For at least 4 years, participants had undetectable plasma HIV-1 RNA, below 50 copies/mL. To be included, a participant needed positive CMV serology and a CD4+ T cell count above 400 cells/uL. Before stimulation, PBMCs were isolated using density centrifugation and then depleted of CD8+ T cells. Stimulation of CD8-depleted PBMCs was carried out for approximately 17 hours with anti-CD28/CD49d costimulation, CD40-blocking antibody and enfuvirtide, to prevent new infections. Cells were sorted on a Beckman Coulter MoFlo Legacy or XDP sorter, with propidium iodide excluding dead cells. Genomic DNA was extracted using the QIAamp DNA Mini Kit for samples with more than one million cells and using the Quick-DNA Microprep Kit for all other samples.

The source of this sequence is an adult woman with HIV who was CMV-seropositive. The sample consisted of CD4+ T cells sorted from PBMCs after roughly 18-hour stimulation, taken from a patient who received antiretroviral therapy. The cell subset or site label corresponds to: CD40L+CD69+ CD4 T cells responding to CMV lysate. The chain uses TRBV5-1 and TRBJ2-1; matching of 7 bases hints at TRBD1 as the D gene. The CDR3 protein is CASSLEGTGVGRQFF. In nucleotide form, the sequence is TGCGCCAGCAGCCTGGAGGGCACAGGGGTGGGAAGGCAGTTCTTC.